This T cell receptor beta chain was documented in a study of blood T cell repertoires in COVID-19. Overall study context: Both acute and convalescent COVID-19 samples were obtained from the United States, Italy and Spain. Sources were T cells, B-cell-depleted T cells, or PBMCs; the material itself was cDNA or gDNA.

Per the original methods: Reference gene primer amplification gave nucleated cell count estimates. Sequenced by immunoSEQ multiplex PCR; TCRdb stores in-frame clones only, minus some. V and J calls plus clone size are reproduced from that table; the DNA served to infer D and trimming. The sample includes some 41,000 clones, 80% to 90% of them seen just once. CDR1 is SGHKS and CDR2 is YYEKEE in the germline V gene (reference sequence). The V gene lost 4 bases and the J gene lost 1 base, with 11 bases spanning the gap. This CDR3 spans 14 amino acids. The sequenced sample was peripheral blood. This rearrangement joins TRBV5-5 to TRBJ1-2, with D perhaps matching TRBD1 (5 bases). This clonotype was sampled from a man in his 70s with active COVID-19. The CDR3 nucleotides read TGTGCCAGCAGCCCGCTGACAGTTAACTATGGCTACACCTTC. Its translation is CASSPLTVNYGYTF.